Described below is a single T cell receptor (beta chain) sequence and its context. Its specific antigen is unknown. Base qualities are not recorded, but no much larger clone differs from it by a single base. This specimen comes from a study of blood T cell repertoires in COVID-19 (dated by TCRdb to the early 2020s). Study-wide context: The collaborator samples originated in the United States, Italy and Spain and spanned the acute and convalescent phases of COVID-19. The material from the prospective study consisted of cDNA or gDNA derived from T cells, B-cell-depleted T cells, or PBMCs. Where available, HLA class I and class II types were obtained from metadata supplied by the sample provider rather than from assay-based typing. The repertoires were made available in a free public database intended to serve as a resource for research on the immune response to SARS-CoV-2. The samples were drawn from the first 160 participants of the ongoing ImmuneRACE study and from 950 to 1,500 subjects provided by 6 global collaborators. A de-identified subject ID, COVID-19 status, age in years and sex were almost always included in the sample metadata. The dataset comprised deeply sampled blood TCRbeta repertoires from subjects exposed to, actively infected with, or recovered from COVID-19.

Results and caveats for the whole study, not just this receptor: How much clinical and demographic metadata was included differed by source and by participant, and the metadata was provided uncurated.

Whole blood was collected in K2EDTA tubes by collaborating institutions according to the institutions' own protocols. Collaborator samples were shipped for TCRbeta analysis as frozen whole blood, isolated PBMCs, or DNA extracted from either sample type. TCRbeta CDR3 regions were amplified from genomic DNA by means of the immunoSEQ Assay, a bias-controlled multiplex PCR. In the authors' own workflow: Within the assay, amplification of reference gene primers was used to estimate how many nucleated cells each sample contained. To quantify the absolute abundance of each unique TCRbeta CDR3 rearrangement, sequence reads were collapsed and filtered. For each sample, productive Simpson clonality was calculated as the square root of Simpson's diversity index over productive rearrangements. TCRdb took over this immuneACCESS table, retaining in-frame rearrangements with V and J assigned. Such tables are incomplete; in checked studies, under half of the missing clones stem from an unresolved V gene, and the remainder is unexplained. That table is the source of V, J and clone size, and D and trimming were worked out from the DNA. In this sample the table shows about 240,000 clones, around 86% of which occur a single time. Of the sample, around 11% falls within the top ten clones.

The cysteine opens and the phenylalanine closes a CDR3 of 14 amino acids. CDR3 DNA is the only sequence kept; it has 42 bases, read in frame from the first base. Trimming removed 0 bases from V and 7 bases from J, leaving 10 bases between the germline ends. Based on the germline V gene, the CDR1 and CDR2 sequences are MDHEN and SYDVKM. The sequenced sample consisted of peripheral blood. The TCR sequence derives from a woman in her sixties with active or convalescent COVID-19. The chain couples TRBV28 to TRBJ1-5, with a tentative D gene TRBD1 over 5 matching bases. The nucleotide sequence reads as follows: TGTGCCAGCAGTTTATGGTGGGGGGAACAGCCCCAGCATTTT. Its protein product is CASSLWWGEQPQHF. When the CDR3 is completed using the reference TRBV28 and TRBJ1-5 genes on either side, the full variable domain is DVKVTQSSRYLVKRTGEKVFLECVQDMDHENMFWYRQDPGLGLRLIYFSYDVKMKEKGDIPEGYSVSREKKERFSLILESASTNQTSMYLCASSLWWGEQPQHFGDGTRLSIL.